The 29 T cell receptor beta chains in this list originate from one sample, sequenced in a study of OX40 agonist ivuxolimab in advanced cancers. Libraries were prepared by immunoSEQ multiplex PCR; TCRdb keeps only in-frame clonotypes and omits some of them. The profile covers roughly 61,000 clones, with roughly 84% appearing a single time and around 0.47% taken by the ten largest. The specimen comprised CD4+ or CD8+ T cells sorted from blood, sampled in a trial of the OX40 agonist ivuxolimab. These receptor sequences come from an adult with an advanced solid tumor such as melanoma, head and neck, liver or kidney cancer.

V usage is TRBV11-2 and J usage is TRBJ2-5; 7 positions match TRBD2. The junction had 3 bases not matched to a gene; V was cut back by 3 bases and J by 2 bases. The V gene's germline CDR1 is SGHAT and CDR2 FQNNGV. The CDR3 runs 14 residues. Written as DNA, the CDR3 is TGTGCCAGCAGCTTGGGAGGGGCTCAAGAGACCCAGTACTTC. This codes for CASSLGGAQETQYF.

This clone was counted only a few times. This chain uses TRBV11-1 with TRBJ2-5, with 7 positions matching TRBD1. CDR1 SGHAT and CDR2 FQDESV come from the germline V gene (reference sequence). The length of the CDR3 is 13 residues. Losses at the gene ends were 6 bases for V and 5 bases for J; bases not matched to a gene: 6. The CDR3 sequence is CASRRDSEETQYF. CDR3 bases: TGTGCCAGCAGACGGGACAGCGAGGAGACCCAGTACTTC.

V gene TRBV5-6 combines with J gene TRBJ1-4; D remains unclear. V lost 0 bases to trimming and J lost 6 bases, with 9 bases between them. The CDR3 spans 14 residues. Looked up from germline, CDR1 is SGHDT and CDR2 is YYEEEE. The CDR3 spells CASSLEGIDEKLFF. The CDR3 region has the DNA TGTGCCAGCAGCTTGGAAGGGATTGATGAAAAACTGTTTTTT.

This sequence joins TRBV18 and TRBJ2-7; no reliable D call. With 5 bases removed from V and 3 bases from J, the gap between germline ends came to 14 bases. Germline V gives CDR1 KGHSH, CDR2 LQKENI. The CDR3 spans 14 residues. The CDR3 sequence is CASSSQTYNYEQYF. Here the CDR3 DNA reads TGTGCCAGCTCATCCCAGACCTATAACTACGAGCAGTACTTC.

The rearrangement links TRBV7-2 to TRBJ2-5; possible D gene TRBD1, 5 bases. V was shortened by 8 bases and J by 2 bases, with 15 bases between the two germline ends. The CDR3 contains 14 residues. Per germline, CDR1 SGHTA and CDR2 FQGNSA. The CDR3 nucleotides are TGTGCCAGCGGGATTAAGACAGAGCAAGAGACCCAGTACTTC. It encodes CASGIKTEQETQYF.

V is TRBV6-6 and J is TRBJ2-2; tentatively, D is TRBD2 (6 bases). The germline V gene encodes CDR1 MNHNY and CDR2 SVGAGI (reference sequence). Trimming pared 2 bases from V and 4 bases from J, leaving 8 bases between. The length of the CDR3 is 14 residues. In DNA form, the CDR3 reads TGTGCCAGCAGTTACGGAGGGTCCACCGGGGAGCTGTTTTTT. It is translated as CASSYGGSTGELFF.

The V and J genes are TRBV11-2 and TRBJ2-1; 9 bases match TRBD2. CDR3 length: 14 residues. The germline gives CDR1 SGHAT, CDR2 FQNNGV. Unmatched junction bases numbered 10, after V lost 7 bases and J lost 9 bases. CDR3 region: CASKDPSGRIEQFF. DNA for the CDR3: TGTGCCAGCAAGGACCCCAGCGGGAGGATTGAGCAGTTCTTC.

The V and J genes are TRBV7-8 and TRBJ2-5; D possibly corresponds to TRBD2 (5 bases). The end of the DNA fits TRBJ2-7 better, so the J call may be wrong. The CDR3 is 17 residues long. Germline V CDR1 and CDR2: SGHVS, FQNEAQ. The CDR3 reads CASSLVVAGSEGYEQYF. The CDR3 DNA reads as TGTGCCAGCAGCTTAGTTGTCGCGGGTTCTGAGGGCTACGAGCAGTACTTC.

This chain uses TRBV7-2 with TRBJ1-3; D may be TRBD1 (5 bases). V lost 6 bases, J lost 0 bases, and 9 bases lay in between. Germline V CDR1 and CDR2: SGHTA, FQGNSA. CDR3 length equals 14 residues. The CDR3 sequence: CASSRDSSGNTIYF. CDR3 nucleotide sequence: TGTGCCAGCAGTCGCGACAGCTCTGGAAACACCATATATTTT.

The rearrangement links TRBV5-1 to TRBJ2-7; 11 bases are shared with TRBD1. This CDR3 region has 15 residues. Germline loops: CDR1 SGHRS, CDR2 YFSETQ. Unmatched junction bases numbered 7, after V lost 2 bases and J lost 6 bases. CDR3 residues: CASSFQTGTGGEQYF. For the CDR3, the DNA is TGCGCCAGCAGCTTCCAAACCGGGACAGGGGGCGAGCAGTACTTC. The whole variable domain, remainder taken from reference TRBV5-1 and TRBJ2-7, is KAGVTQTPRYLIKTRGQQVTLSCSPISGHRSVSWYQQTPGQGLQFLFEYFSETQRNKGNFPGRFSGRQFSNSRSEMNVSTLELGDSALYLCASSFQTGTGGEQYFGPGTRLTVT.

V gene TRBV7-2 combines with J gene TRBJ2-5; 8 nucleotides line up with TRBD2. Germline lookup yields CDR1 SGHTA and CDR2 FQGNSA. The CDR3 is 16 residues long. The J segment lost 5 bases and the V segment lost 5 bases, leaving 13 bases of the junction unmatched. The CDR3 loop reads CASSVKTSAMAETQYF. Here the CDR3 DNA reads TGTGCCAGCAGCGTCAAGACTAGCGCCATGGCGGAGACCCAGTACTTC.

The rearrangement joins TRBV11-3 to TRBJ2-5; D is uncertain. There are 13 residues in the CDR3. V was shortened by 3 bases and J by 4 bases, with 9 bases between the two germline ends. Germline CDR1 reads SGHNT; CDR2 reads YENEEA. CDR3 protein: CASSFTGLETQYF. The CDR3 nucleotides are TGTGCCAGCAGCTTTACTGGCCTAGAGACCCAGTACTTC.

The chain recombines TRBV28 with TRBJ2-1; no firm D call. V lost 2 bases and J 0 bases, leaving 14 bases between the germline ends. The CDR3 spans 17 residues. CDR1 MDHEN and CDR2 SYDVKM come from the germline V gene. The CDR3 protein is CASSLPPPESSYNEQFF. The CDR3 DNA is TGTGCCAGCAGTTTACCCCCCCCGGAGAGCTCCTACAATGAGCAGTTCTTC.

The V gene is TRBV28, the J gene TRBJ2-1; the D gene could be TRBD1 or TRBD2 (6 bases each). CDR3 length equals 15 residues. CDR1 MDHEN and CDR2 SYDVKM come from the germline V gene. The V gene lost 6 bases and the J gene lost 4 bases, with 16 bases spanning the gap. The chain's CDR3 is CASSPPGGTYNEQFF. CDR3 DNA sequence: TGTGCCAGCAGCCCTCCCGGGGGCACATACAATGAGCAGTTCTTC.

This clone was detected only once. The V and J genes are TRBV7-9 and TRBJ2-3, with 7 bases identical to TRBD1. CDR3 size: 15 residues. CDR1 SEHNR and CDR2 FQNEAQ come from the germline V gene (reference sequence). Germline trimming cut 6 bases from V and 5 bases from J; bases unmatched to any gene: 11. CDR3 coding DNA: TGTGCCAGCAGGCCATCCGGGACAGTTCAAGATACGCAGTATTTT. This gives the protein CASRPSGTVQDTQYF.

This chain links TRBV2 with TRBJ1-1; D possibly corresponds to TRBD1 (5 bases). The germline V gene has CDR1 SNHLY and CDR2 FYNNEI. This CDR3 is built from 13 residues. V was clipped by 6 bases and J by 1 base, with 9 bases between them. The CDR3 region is CASRAGPNTEAFF. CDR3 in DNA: TGTGCCAGCAGAGCAGGGCCGAACACTGAAGCTTTCTTT.

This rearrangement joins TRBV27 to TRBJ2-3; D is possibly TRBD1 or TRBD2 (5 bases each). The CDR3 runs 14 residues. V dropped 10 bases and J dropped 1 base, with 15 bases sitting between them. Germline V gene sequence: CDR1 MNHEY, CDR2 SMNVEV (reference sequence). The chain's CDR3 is CATGEGFGTDTQYF. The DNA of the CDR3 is TGTGCCACCGGCGAGGGGTTCGGCACAGATACGCAGTATTTT.

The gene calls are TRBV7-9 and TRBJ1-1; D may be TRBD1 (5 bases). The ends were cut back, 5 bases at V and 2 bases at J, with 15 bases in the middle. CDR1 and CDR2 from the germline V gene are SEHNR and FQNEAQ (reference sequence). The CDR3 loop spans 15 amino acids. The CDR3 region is CASSPGGWGNTEAFF. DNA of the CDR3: TGTGCCAGCAGCCCCGGGGGTTGGGGAAACACTGAAGCTTTCTTT.

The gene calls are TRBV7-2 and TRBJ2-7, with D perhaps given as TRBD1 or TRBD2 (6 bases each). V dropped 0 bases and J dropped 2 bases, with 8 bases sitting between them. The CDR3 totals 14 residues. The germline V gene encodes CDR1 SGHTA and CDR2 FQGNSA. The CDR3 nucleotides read TGTGCCAGCAGCTTAGCGGGGGGCGCCTACGAGCAGTACTTC. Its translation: CASSLAGGAYEQYF.

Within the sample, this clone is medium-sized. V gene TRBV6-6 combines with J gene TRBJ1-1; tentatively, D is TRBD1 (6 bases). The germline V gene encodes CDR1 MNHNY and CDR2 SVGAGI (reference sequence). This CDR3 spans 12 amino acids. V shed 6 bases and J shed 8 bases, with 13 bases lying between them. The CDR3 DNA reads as TGTGCCAGCAGGGACGGACAGTTCGAAGCTTTCTTT. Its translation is CASRDGQFEAFF.

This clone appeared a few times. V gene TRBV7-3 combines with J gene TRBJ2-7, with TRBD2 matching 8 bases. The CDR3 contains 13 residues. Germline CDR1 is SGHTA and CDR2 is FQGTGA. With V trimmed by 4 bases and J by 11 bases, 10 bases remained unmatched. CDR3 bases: TGTGCCAGCAGCTCCGGACCCGGGGGGGTGGAGTACTTC. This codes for CASSSGPGGVEYF.

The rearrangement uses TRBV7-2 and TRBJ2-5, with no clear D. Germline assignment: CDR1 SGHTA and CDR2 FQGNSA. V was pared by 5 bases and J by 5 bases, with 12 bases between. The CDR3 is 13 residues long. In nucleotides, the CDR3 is TGTGCCAGCAGCCCGGGCGACGGGGAGACCCAGTACTTC. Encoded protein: CASSPGDGETQYF.

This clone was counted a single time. The CDR3 DNA sequence: TGTGCCAGCAGCTTAAGGGGCCAAGAGACCCAGTACTTC. This gives the protein CASSLRGQETQYF. This chain links TRBV7-2 with TRBJ2-5; D may be TRBD1 (5 bases). V gave up 2 bases and J gave up 1 base, with 5 bases separating them. Germline V gene data show CDR1 as SGHTA and CDR2 as FQGNSA. CDR3 length equals 13 residues. Together with reference TRBV7-2 and TRBJ2-5, the CDR3 gives the full variable domain: GAGVSQSPSNKVTEKGKDVELRCDPISGHTALYWYRQSLGQGLEFLIYFQGNSAPDKSGLPSDRFSAERTGGSVSTLTIQRTQQEDSAVYLCASSLRGQETQYFGPGTRLLVL.

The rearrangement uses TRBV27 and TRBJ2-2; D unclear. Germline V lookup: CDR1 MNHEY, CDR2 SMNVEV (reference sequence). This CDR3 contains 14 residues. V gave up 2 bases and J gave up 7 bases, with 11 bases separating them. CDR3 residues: CASSLGPTHGELFF. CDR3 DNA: TGTGCCAGCAGTTTAGGCCCTACCCACGGGGAGCTGTTTTTT.

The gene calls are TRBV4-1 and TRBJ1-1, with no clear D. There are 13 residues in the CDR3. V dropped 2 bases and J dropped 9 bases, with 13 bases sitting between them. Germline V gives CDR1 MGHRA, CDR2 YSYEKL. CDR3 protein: CASSQPLGPKAFF. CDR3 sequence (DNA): TGCGCCAGCAGCCAACCCCTTGGACCGAAAGCTTTCTTT.

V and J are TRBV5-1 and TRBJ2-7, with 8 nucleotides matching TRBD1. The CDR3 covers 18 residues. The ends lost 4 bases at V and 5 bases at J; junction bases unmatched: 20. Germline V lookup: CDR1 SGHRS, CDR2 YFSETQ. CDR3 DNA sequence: TGCGCCAGCAGCAGGACAGGGATCACTAGCCCGAGAGACGACGAGCAGTACTTC. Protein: CASSRTGITSPRDDEQYF.

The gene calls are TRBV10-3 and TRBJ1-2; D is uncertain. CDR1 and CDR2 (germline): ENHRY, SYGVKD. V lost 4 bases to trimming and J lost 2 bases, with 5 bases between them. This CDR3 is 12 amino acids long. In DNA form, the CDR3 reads TGTGCCATCAGTGTTGAAAACTATGGCTACACCTTC. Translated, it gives CAISVENYGYTF.

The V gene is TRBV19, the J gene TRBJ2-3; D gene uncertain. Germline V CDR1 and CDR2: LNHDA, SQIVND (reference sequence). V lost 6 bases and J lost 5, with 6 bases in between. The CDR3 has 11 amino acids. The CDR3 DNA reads TGTGCCAGTAGCGACCTAGATACGCAGTATTTT. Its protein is CASSDLDTQYF.

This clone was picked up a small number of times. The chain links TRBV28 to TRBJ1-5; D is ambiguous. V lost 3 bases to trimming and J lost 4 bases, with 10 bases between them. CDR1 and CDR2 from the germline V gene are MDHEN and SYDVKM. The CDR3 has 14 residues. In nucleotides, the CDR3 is TGTGCCAGCAGTTTTGGGGATGTAAATCAGCCCCAGCATTTT. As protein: CASSFGDVNQPQHF.